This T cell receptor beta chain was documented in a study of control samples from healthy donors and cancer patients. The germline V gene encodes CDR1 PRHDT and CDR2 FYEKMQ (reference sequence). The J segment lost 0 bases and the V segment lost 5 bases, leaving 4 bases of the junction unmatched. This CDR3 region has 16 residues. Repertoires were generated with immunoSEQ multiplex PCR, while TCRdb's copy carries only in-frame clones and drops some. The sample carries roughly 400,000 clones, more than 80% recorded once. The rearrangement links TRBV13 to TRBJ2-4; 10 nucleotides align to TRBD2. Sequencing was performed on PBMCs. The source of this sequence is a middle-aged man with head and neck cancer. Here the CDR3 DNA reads TGTGCCAGCAGCCCTAGCGGGAGACTAGCCAAAAACATTCAGTACTTC. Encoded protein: CASSPSGRLAKNIQYF.